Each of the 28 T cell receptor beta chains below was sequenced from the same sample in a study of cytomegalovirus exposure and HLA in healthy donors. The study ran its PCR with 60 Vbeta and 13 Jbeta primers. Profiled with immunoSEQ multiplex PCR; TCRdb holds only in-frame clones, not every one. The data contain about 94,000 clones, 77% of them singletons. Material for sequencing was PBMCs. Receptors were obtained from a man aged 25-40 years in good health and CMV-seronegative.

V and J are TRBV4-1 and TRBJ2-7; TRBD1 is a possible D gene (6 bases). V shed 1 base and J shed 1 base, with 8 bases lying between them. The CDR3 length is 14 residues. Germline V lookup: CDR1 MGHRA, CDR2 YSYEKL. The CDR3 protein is CASSQAQGSYEQYF. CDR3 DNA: TGCGCCAGCAGCCAAGCACAGGGTTCCTACGAGCAGTACTTC.

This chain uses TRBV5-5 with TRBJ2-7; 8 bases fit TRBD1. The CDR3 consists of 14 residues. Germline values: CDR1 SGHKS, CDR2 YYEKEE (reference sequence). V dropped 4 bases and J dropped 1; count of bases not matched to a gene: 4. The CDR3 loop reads CASSATGVSYEQYF. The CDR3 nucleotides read TGTGCCAGCAGCGCGACAGGGGTTTCCTACGAGCAGTACTTC. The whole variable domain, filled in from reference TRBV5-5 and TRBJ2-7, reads DAGVTQSPTHLIKTRGQQVTLRCSPISGHKSVSWYQQVLGQGPQFIFQYYEKEERGRGNFPDRFSARQFPNYSSELNVNALLLGDSALYLCASSATGVSYEQYFGPGTRLTVT.

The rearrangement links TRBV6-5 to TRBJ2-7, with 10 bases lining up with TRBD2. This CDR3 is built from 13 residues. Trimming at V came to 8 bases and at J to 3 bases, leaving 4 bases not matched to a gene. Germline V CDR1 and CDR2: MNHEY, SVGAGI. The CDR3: CASGTSEDYEQYF. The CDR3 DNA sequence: TGTGCCAGCGGGACTAGCGAGGACTACGAGCAGTACTTC.

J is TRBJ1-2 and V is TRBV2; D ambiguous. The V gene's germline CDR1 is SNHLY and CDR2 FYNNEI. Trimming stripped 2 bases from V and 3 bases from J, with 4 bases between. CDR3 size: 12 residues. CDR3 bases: TGTGCCAGCAGTGAAACGGACTATGGCTACACCTTC. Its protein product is CASSETDYGYTF.

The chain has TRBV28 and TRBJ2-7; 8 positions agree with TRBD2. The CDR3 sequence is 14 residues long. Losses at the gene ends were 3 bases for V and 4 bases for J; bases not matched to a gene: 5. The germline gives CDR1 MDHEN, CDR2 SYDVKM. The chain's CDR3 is CASSLPSGRYEQYF. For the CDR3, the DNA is TGTGCCAGCAGTTTGCCAAGCGGGAGATACGAGCAGTACTTC.

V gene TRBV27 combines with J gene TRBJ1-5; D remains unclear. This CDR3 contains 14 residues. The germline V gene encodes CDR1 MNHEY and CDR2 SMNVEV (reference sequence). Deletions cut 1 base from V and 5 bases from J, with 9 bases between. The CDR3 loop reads CASSLLGNHQPQHF. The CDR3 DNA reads TGTGCCAGCAGTTTATTGGGCAACCATCAGCCCCAGCATTTT.

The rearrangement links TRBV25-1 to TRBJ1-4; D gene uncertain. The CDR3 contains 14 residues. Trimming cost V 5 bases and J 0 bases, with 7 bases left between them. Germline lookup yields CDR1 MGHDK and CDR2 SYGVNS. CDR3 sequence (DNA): TGTGCCAGCAGTCATACAGCAACTAATGAAAAACTGTTTTTT. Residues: CASSHTATNEKLFF.

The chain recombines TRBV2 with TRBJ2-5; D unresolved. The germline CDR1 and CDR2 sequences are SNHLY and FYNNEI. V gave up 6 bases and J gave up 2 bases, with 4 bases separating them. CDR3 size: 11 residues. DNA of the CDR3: TGTGCCAGCAGGGCTCAAGAGACCCAGTACTTC. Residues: CASRAQETQYF.

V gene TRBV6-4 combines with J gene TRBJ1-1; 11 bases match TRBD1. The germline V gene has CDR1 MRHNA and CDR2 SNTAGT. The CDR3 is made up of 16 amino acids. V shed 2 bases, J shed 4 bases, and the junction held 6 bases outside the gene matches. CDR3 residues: CASSDHYGQGATEAFF. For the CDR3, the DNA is TGTGCCAGCAGTGACCACTATGGACAGGGGGCCACTGAAGCTTTCTTT.

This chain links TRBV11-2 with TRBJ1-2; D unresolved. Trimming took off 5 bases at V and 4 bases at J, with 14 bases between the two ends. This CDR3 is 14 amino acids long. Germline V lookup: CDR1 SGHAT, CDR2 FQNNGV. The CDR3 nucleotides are TGTGCCAGCAGCCTCTACCGCACAGCCTATGGCTACACCTTC. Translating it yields CASSLYRTAYGYTF.

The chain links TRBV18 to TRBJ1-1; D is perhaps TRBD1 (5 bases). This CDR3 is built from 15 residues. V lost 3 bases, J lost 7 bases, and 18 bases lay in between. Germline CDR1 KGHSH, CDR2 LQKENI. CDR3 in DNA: TGTGCCAGCTCACCCACAACGCCACAGGATAGTGAAGCTTTCTTT. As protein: CASSPTTPQDSEAFF.

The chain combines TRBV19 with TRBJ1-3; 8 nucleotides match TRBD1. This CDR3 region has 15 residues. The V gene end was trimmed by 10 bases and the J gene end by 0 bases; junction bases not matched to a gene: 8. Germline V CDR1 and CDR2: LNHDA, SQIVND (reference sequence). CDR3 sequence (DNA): TGTGCCACGAATCAGGGGGCTGACTCTGGAAACACCATATATTTT. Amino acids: CATNQGADSGNTIYF.

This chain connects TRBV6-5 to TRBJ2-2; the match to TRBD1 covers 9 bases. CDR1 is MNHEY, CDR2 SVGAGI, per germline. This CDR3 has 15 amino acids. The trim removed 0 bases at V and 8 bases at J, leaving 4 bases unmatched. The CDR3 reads CASSYSDRGRGELFF. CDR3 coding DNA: TGTGCCAGCAGTTACTCGGACAGGGGTAGGGGGGAGCTGTTTTTT.

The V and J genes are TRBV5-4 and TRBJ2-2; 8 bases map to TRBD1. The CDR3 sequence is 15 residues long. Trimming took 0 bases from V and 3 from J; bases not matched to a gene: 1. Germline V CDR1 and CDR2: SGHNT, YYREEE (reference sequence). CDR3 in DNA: TGTGCCAGCAGCTTGGGACAGGGGTACACCGGGGAGCTGTTTTTT. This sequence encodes CASSLGQGYTGELFF.

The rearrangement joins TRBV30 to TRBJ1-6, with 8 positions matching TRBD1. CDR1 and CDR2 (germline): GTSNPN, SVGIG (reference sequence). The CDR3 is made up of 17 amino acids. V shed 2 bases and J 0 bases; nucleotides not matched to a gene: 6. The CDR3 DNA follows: TGTGCCTGGAGTCCCCCCCAGGGGGCCTCCTATAATTCACCCCTCCACTTT. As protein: CAWSPPQGASYNSPLHF.

The CDR3 is CARDNRGNEQYF. CDR3 nucleotides: TGTGCTAGAGATAACAGGGGCAACGAGCAGTACTTC. The rearrangement links TRBV12-5 to TRBJ2-7; 7 bases align to TRBD1. Germline lookup yields CDR1 LGHNT and CDR2 FRNRAP. The CDR3 is made up of 12 amino acids. V lost 9 bases, J lost 5 bases, and 7 bases stayed unmatched. The variable domain in full, with the rest retrieved from reference TRBV12-5 and TRBJ2-7, is DARVTQTPRHKVTEMGQEVTMRCQPILGHNTVFWYRQTMMQGLELLAYFRNRAPLDDSGMPKDRFSAEMPDATLATLKIQPSEPRDSAVYFCARDNRGNEQYFGPGTRLTVT.

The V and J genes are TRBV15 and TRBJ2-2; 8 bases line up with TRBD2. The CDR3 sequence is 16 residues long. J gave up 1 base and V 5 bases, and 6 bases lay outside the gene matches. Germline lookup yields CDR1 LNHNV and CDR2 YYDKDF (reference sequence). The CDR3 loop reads CATSAPGLVNTGELFF. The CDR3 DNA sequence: TGTGCCACCAGCGCGCCGGGACTAGTGAACACCGGGGAGCTGTTTTTT.

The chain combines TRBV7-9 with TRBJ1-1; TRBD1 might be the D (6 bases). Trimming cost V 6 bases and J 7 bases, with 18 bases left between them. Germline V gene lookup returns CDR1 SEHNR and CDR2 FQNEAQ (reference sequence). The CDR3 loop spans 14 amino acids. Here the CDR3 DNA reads TGTGCCAGCAGTGAAATAACAGGGTGGGGTGAAGCTTTCTTT. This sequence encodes CASSEITGWGEAFF. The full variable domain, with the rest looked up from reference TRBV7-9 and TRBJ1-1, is DTGVSQNPRHKITKRGQNVTFRCDPISEHNRLYWYRQTLGQGPEFLTYFQNEAQLEKSRLLSDRFSAERPKGSFSTLEIQRTEQGDSAMYLCASSEITGWGEAFFGQGTRLTVV.

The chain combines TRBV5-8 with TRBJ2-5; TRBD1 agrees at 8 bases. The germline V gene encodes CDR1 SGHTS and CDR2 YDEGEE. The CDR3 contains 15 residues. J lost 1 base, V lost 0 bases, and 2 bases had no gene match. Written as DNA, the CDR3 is TGTGCCAGCAGCTTGGCGGGGACAGGCCAAGAGACCCAGTACTTC. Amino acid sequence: CASSLAGTGQETQYF.

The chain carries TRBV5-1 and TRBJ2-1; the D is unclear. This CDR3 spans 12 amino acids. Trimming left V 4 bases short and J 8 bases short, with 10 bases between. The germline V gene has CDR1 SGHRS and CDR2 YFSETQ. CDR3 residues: CASSPPEDEQFF. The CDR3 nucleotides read TGCGCCAGCAGCCCTCCTGAGGATGAGCAGTTCTTC.

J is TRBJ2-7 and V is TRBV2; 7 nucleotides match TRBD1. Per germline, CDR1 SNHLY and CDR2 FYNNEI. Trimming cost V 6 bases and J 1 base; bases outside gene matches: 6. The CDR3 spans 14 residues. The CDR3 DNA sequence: TGTGCCAGCAGGGGGACAGTACATTCCTACGAGCAGTACTTC. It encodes CASRGTVHSYEQYF.

In DNA, the CDR3 is TGCGCCAGCAGCCAAGCATTCGGTTATGGCTACACCTTC. This codes for CASSQAFGYGYTF. The chain employs TRBV4-1 and TRBJ1-2; no reliable D call. Trimming took 1 base from V and 5 from J, leaving 8 bases between them. CDR1 is MGHRA, CDR2 YSYEKL, per germline. This CDR3 contains 13 residues.

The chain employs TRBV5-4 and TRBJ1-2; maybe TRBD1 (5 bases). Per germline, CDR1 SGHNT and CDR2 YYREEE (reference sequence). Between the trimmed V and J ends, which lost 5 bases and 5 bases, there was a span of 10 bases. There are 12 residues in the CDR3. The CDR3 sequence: CASSQGFYGYTF. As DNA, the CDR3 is TGTGCCAGCAGTCAGGGTTTTTATGGCTACACCTTC.

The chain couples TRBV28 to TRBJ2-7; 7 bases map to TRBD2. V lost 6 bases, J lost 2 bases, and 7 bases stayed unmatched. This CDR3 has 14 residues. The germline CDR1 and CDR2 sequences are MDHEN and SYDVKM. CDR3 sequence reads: CASRPGGTTYEQYF. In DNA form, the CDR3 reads TGTGCCAGCAGGCCCGGGGGGACCACCTACGAGCAGTACTTC.

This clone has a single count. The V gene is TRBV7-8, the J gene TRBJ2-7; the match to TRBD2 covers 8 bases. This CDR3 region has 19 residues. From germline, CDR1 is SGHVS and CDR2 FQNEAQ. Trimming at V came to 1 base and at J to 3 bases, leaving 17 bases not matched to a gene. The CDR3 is CASSLGGYYQGLVYYEQYF. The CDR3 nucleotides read TGTGCCAGCAGCTTAGGGGGTTATTATCAGGGACTAGTGTACTACGAGCAGTACTTC.

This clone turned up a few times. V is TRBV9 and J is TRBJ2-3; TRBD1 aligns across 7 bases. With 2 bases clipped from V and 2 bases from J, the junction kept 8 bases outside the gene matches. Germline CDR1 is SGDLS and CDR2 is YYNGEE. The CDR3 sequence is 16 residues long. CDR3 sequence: CASSVTPGQSTDTQYF. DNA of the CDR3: TGTGCCAGCAGCGTCACACCGGGACAGTCCACAGATACGCAGTATTTT.

The CDR3: CASSQVMLSEAFF. In DNA form, the CDR3 reads TGCGCCAGCAGCCAGGTTATGTTGAGTGAAGCTTTCTTT. The V and J genes are TRBV4-1 and TRBJ1-1, with D unresolved. The germline V and J ends were trimmed by 3 bases and 7 bases, with 12 bases remaining between them. Germline CDR1 and CDR2: MGHRA and YSYEKL. The CDR3 contains 13 residues.

CDR3 sequence (DNA): TGCGCCAGCAGCCCCGGACAGGGTCGTGCCCTCGACTATGGCTACACCTTC. Translation: CASSPGQGRALDYGYTF. The chain is built from TRBV5-1 and TRBJ1-2, with 8 bases lining up with TRBD1. CDR1 is SGHRS and CDR2 is YFSETQ in the germline V gene. The length of the CDR3 is 17 residues. Germline trimming cut 4 bases from V and 3 bases from J; bases unmatched to any gene: 14.